These T cell receptor beta chains were read from a single sample in a study of blood T cell repertoires in COVID-19. Some clones are missing from TCRdb's copy, which holds only in-frame ones; the method was immunoSEQ multiplex PCR. The sample consists of 250,000 to 300,000 clones, roughly 86% of them appearing once. The specimen sequenced was peripheral blood. Every receptor here comes from a man between 18 and 29 years old with active or convalescent COVID-19. The CDR3 runs from the conserved cysteine through the conserved F or W. The order of the fields is D gene, clone size, J gene, V gene, CDR3 DNA, CDR3 protein. A D gene is named only where the DNA matches it firmly. Where a row states a size, it is once, few, many or the class of an expanded clone; other rows omit it.

D gene: TRBD2
clone size: -
J gene: TRBJ2-3
V gene: TRBV7-3
CDR3 DNA: TGTGCCAGCAGCTCGGGACTAGCGGGCGCAGATACGCAGTATTTT
CDR3 protein: CASSSGLAGADTQYF

D gene: TRBD1
clone size: few
J gene: TRBJ1-1
V gene: TRBV29-1
CDR3 DNA: TGCAGCGTCCAAGTGACAGGGTCGAGGTACACTGAAGCTTTCTTT
CDR3 protein: CSVQVTGSRYTEAFF

D gene: -
clone size: -
J gene: TRBJ2-7
V gene: TRBV4-1
CDR3 DNA: TGCGCCAGCAGCCAAGATCTAAACAGACAACCCTACGAGCAGTACTTC
CDR3 protein: CASSQDLNRQPYEQYF

D gene: -
clone size: -
J gene: TRBJ2-5
V gene: TRBV3-1/TRBV3-2
CDR3 DNA: TGTGCCAGCAGCCCCGAGGGGGGGGGACTGGTGGAGACCCAGTACTTC
CDR3 protein: CASSPEGGGLVETQYF

D gene: TRBD1
clone size: -
J gene: TRBJ1-3
V gene: TRBV5-1
CDR3 DNA: TGCGCCAGCAGCATCGGGACAGCCTCTGGAAACACCATATATTTT
CDR3 protein: CASSIGTASGNTIYF

D gene: TRBD1
clone size: -
J gene: TRBJ1-4
V gene: TRBV28
CDR3 DNA: TGTGCCAGCAGTTTCTCACAGGGGGCAACTAATGAAAAACTGTTTTTT
CDR3 protein: CASSFSQGATNEKLFF

D gene: TRBD2
clone size: -
J gene: TRBJ2-2
V gene: TRBV18
CDR3 DNA: TGTGCCAGCTCACCACCGGGAGGGGCGGACACCGGGGAGCTGTTTTTT
CDR3 protein: CASSPPGGADTGELFF

D gene: -
clone size: -
J gene: TRBJ2-2
V gene: TRBV7-2
CDR3 DNA: TGTGCCAGCAGCTTAGACCTCAGCGGGGAGCTGTTTTTT
CDR3 protein: CASSLDLSGELFF

D gene: TRBD1
clone size: -
J gene: TRBJ1-5
V gene: TRBV2
CDR3 DNA: TGTGCCAGCAGTGTTGGCAGGGGGCCTAATCAGCCCCAGCATTTT
CDR3 protein: CASSVGRGPNQPQHF

D gene: -
clone size: -
J gene: TRBJ1-2
V gene: TRBV5-4
CDR3 DNA: TGTGCCAGCAGCTACCGGAGGGGCTGGGACACCTTC
CDR3 protein: CASSYRRGWDTF

D gene: -
clone size: -
J gene: TRBJ2-3
V gene: TRBV7-6
CDR3 DNA: TGTGCCAGCAGCTTGGGGGGGCCTAGCACAGATACGCAGTATTTT
CDR3 protein: CASSLGGPSTDTQYF

D gene: -
clone size: -
J gene: TRBJ2-1
V gene: TRBV23-1
CDR3 DNA: TGCGCCAGCAGTCAGGAATGGAACGGGAATGAGCAGTTCTTC
CDR3 protein: CASSQEWNGNEQFF

D gene: -
clone size: -
J gene: TRBJ2-3
V gene: TRBV7-3
CDR3 DNA: TGTGCCAGCAGCTTAAACCCTGCGGGTGGTGCCACAGATACGCAGTATTTT
CDR3 protein: CASSLNPAGGATDTQYF

D gene: -
clone size: -
J gene: TRBJ1-1
V gene: TRBV5-1
CDR3 DNA: TGCGCCAGCAGCGTGGGACGGGAATTGGACACTGAAGCTTTCTTT
CDR3 protein: CASSVGRELDTEAFF

D gene: -
clone size: few
J gene: TRBJ1-5
V gene: TRBV27
CDR3 DNA: TGTGCCAGCAGTTTATCAATTTCAGGGGCAAATCAGCCCCAGCATTTT
CDR3 protein: CASSLSISGANQPQHF

D gene: -
clone size: -
J gene: TRBJ2-7
V gene: TRBV6-5
CDR3 DNA: TGTGCCAGCAGCCGACGGGAATACTCCACCTACGAGCAGTACTTC
CDR3 protein: CASSRREYSTYEQYF

D gene: -
clone size: -
J gene: TRBJ2-2
V gene: TRBV6-2/TRBV6-3
CDR3 DNA: TGTGCCAGCAGTTCCTCCAGGGTTGGGGAGCTGTTTTTT
CDR3 protein: CASSSSRVGELFF

D gene: TRBD1
clone size: -
J gene: TRBJ1-2
V gene: TRBV6-5
CDR3 DNA: TGTGCCAGCAGTTACTATCGGGACAGCTCTTTTTTC
CDR3 protein: CASSYYRDSSFF

D gene: -
clone size: -
J gene: TRBJ1-1
V gene: TRBV18
CDR3 DNA: TGTGCCAGCTCACCGAGGAGTACTGAAGCTTTCTTT
CDR3 protein: CASSPRSTEAFF